These 23 T cell receptor beta chains originate from one sample sequenced in a study of T cells in Graves' hyperthyroidism and ophthalmopathy. The source material, RNA transcripts, was used to amplify TCR beta CDR3 regions. A first-round RT-PCR of the TCR CDR3 used the HTBI primer set. TCRdb recomputed calls from the multiplex PCR reads with MiXCR, one row per CDR3 protein. The table includes some 370,000 distinct CDR3 sequences, approximately 18% detected once. Sequenced sample: blood. The receptors stem from a woman aged 25 to 39 with Graves' hyperthyroidism that later progressed to Graves' ophthalmopathy.

This clonotype appeared a few times. This sequence joins TRBV5-8 and TRBJ1-5; D gene uncertain. The CDR3 extends over 16 amino acids. The V gene lost 0 bases and the J gene lost 0 bases, with 10 bases spanning the gap. Germline V gives CDR1 SGHTS, CDR2 YDEGEE. The CDR3 here is CASSLDSLYSNQPQHF. The CDR3 DNA reads as TGTGCCAGCAGCTTGGACAGCCTATATAGCAATCAGCCCCAGCATTTT.

This chain uses TRBV12-3 or TRBV12-4 with TRBJ1-1; D is perhaps TRBD1 (6 bases). The V gene lost 3 bases and the J gene lost 4 bases, with 15 bases spanning the gap. There are 15 residues in the CDR3. CDR3 in amino acids: CASSFPGVRGTEAFF. CDR3 in DNA: TGTGCCAGCAGTTTCCCAGGGGTGAGGGGCACTGAAGCTTTCTTT.

Many counts were recorded for this clonotype. The rearrangement links TRBV7-9 to TRBJ2-5; maybe TRBD2 (7 bases). Trimming pared 5 bases from V and 5 bases from J, leaving 15 bases between. This CDR3 has 14 residues. CDR1 and CDR2 from the germline V gene are SEHNR and FQNEAQ (reference sequence). CDR3 DNA: TGTGCCAGCAGCCTACAGGGAGGGGGGGAGACCCAGTACTTC. Its protein is CASSLQGGGETQYF.

This clonotype was detected ten times or more. V usage is TRBV27 and J usage is TRBJ2-7; D ambiguous. V lost 5 bases, J lost 0 bases, and 11 bases lay in between. Germline CDR1 and CDR2: MNHEY and SMNVEV (reference sequence). This CDR3 comprises 14 residues. The CDR3 here is CASSTNLGSYEQYF. CDR3 sequence (DNA): TGTGCCAGCAGTACAAACCTGGGCTCCTACGAGCAGTACTTC.

This clonotype has at least ten counts. The genes are TRBV28 and TRBJ1-1, with a tentative D call TRBD1 (5 bases). Germline loops: CDR1 MDHEN, CDR2 SYDVKM. The V end lost 3 bases, the J end lost 4 bases, and 18 bases lay between the germline ends. CDR3 length: 16 residues. The DNA for the CDR3 is TGTGCCAGCAGTTTGGGGAGCTGGGCAGGGCGCACTGAAGCTTTCTTT. Its translation is CASSLGSWAGRTEAFF.

This clonotype was counted between two and nine times. The chain uses TRBV6-6 and TRBJ1-4; possible D gene TRBD1, 5 bases. The V and J ends lost 0 bases and 8 bases respectively, with 13 bases between them. The CDR3 covers 15 residues. Looked up from germline, CDR1 is MNHNY and CDR2 is SVGAGI (reference sequence). In DNA form, the CDR3 reads TGTGCCAGCAGTTACTCACTGGGGCCTTTGGAAAAACTGTTTTTT. Translated: CASSYSLGPLEKLFF.

This clonotype has ten or more counts. The chain recombines TRBV3-1 with TRBJ2-7; TRBD1 agrees at 11 bases. The germline gives CDR1 LGHDT, CDR2 YNNKEL (reference sequence). CDR3 length: 15 amino acids. V gave up 4 bases and J gave up 2 bases; unmatched junction bases: 4. The CDR3 DNA is TGTGCCAGCAGCCCCCCGGGACAGGGGGCCTACGAGCAGTACTTC. This codes for CASSPPGQGAYEQYF.

This clonotype occurred many times. J is TRBJ2-5 and V is TRBV2; TRBD2 is a possible D gene (6 bases). The germline gives CDR1 SNHLY, CDR2 FYNNEI. The V end lost 6 bases, the J end lost 5 bases, and 13 bases lay between the germline ends. The CDR3 is 13 residues long. The CDR3 DNA sequence: TGTGCCAGCAGGTCGGGAGCCGAGGAGACCCAGTACTTC. Its protein is CASRSGAEETQYF.

The table lists this clonotype with many counts. This chain uses TRBV2 with TRBJ2-7, with 8 bases matching TRBD1. The CDR3 is 15 amino acids. V lost 9 bases and J lost 0; bases outside the gene matches: 10. CDR1 and CDR2 (germline): SNHLY, FYNNEI. CDR3: CASSDPDRGSYEQYF. The CDR3 DNA reads TGTGCCAGTTCAGACCCCGACAGGGGCTCCTACGAGCAGTACTTC.

In regard to this clonotype: Possible read error: a much larger clone is one base away. The J gene is TRBJ1-2, the V gene TRBV28, with 9 bases lining up with TRBD1. CDR3 length equals 14 residues. Germline V gene data show CDR1 as MDHEN and CDR2 as SYDVKM. The CDR3 region is CDSSLTGGGYGYTF. The CDR3 DNA follows: TGTGACAGCAGTTTAACAGGGGGCGGCTATGGCTACACCTTC.

This clonotype was detected a few times. The V gene is TRBV5-5, the J gene TRBJ1-5; 7 positions match TRBD1. The germline V gene encodes CDR1 SGHKS and CDR2 YYEKEE (reference sequence). The CDR3 loop spans 14 amino acids. V was pared by 1 base and J by 4 bases, with 2 bases of the junction left unmatched. The chain's CDR3 is CASSLLQGNQPQHF. In DNA form, the CDR3 reads TGTGCCAGCAGCTTGCTACAGGGGAATCAGCCCCAGCATTTT.

This clonotype was seen many times. J is TRBJ2-2 and V is TRBV28; the match to TRBD2 covers 12 bases. Germline loops: CDR1 MDHEN, CDR2 SYDVKM. The ends lost 2 bases at V and 4 bases at J; junction bases unmatched: 8. There are 18 residues in the CDR3. The CDR3 region has the DNA TGTGCCAGCAGTTTAGAGACTAGCGGGGGAACCTTCACCGGGGAGCTGTTTTTT. It translates to CASSLETSGGTFTGELFF. Based on the CDR3 plus reference TRBV28 and TRBJ2-2, the full variable domain is DVKVTQSSRYLVKRTGEKVFLECVQDMDHENMFWYRQDPGLGLRLIYFSYDVKMKEKGDIPEGYSVSREKKERFSLILESASTNQTSMYLCASSLETSGGTFTGELFFGEGSRLTVL.

The chain combines TRBV11-2 with TRBJ2-7; D perhaps matches TRBD1 (6 bases). V was pared by 8 bases and J by 2 bases, with 16 bases between. CDR1 is SGHAT, CDR2 FQNNGV, per germline. The CDR3 runs 14 residues. The CDR3 sequence is CASGLWTDPYEQYF. CDR3 DNA sequence: TGTGCCAGCGGCCTCTGGACAGACCCCTACGAGCAGTACTTC.

The CDR3 protein is CATSDSGGTYGYTF. CDR3 sequence (DNA): TGTGCCACCAGTGATTCTGGGGGGACCTATGGCTACACCTTC. This chain joins TRBV24-1 and TRBJ1-2; tentative D call: TRBD1 (5 bases). The germline gives CDR1 KGHDR, CDR2 SFDVKD. The CDR3 consists of 14 residues. The V end lost 2 bases, the J end lost 4 bases, and 10 bases lay between the germline ends.

The sample holds many counts of this clonotype. The V call is TRBV11-2, the J call TRBJ1-1, with a weak D call TRBD1 (5 bases). The V and J ends lost 1 base and 11 bases respectively, with 11 bases between them. There are 12 residues in the CDR3. CDR1 is SGHAT, CDR2 FQNNGV, per germline. As DNA, the CDR3 is TGTGCCAGCAGCTTAGCGGGCAGGGCGGCTTTCTTT. Its protein product is CASSLAGRAAFF.

This clonotype has only a few counts. The J gene is TRBJ1-6, the V gene TRBV6-5, with 8 bases fitting TRBD1. V dropped 2 bases and J dropped 7; count of bases not matched to a gene: 7. The CDR3 totals 16 residues. Germline CDR1 reads MNHEY; CDR2 reads SVGAGI. The CDR3 DNA sequence: TGTGCCAGCAGTTACGAGTCAGGGGGCTGGAATTCACCCCTCCACTTT. This translates into CASSYESGGWNSPLHF.

This clonotype was counted ten times or more. The gene calls are TRBV6-1 and TRBJ2-3; TRBD2 matches 9 bases. CDR3 length: 15 amino acids. V was pared by 6 bases and J by 4 bases, with 8 bases of the junction left unmatched. The V gene's germline CDR1 is MNHNS and CDR2 SASEGT. CDR3 sequence reads: CASRPGLASADTQYF. DNA for the CDR3: TGTGCCAGCAGGCCGGGACTAGCATCCGCAGATACGCAGTATTTT.

This clonotype came up many times. This chain connects TRBV28 to TRBJ2-7; D possibly corresponds to TRBD1 (8 bases). The CDR3 runs to 13 residues. CDR1 and CDR2 (germline): MDHEN, SYDVKM. V gave up 9 bases and J gave up 4 bases, with 16 bases separating them. CDR3 in DNA: TGTGCCAGTGACAGGGGAGGGGAGTACGAGCAGTACTTC. Amino acids: CASDRGGEYEQYF. The full variable domain, rest sourced from reference TRBV28 and TRBJ2-7, is DVKVTQSSRYLVKRTGEKVFLECVQDMDHENMFWYRQDPGLGLRLIYFSYDVKMKEKGDIPEGYSVSREKKERFSLILESASTNQTSMYLCASDRGGEYEQYFGPGTRLTVT.

The J gene is TRBJ2-4, the V gene TRBV19, with a tentative D call TRBD1 (5 bases). CDR3 length: 14 residues. Trimming took off 5 bases at V and 2 bases at J, with 10 bases between the two ends. Per the germline V gene, CDR1 is LNHDA and CDR2 is SQIVND (reference sequence). The CDR3 loop is CASSVQVSKNIQYF. CDR3 DNA sequence: TGTGCCAGTAGTGTACAGGTATCCAAAAACATTCAGTACTTC.

The chain combines TRBV27 with TRBJ2-3; D is uncertain. The CDR3 covers 14 residues. Germline V gene data show CDR1 as MNHEY and CDR2 as SMNVEV (reference sequence). The germline V and J ends were trimmed by 5 bases and 4 bases, with 13 bases remaining between them. The CDR3 loop reads CASSPRSRADTQYF. The CDR3 nucleotides are TGTGCCAGCAGTCCTCGGAGTAGAGCAGATACGCAGTATTTT.

By its share, this clonotype is medium-sized. The genes are TRBV6-1 and TRBJ2-3; 12 nucleotides align to TRBD2. V trimming: 6 bases; J trimming: 4 bases; junction bases outside the gene matches: 5. Germline lookup yields CDR1 MNHNS and CDR2 SASEGT. The CDR3 contains 15 residues. CDR3 in amino acids: CASSTGLAGSDTQYF. DNA of the CDR3: TGTGCCAGCAGCACGGGACTAGCGGGCTCAGATACGCAGTATTTT.

In this sample, this clonotype turned up many times. The chain couples TRBV3-1 to TRBJ2-7; D not certain. V was cut by 2 bases and J by 4 bases, with 9 bases left in between. Germline V lookup: CDR1 LGHDT, CDR2 YNNKEL (reference sequence). The CDR3 contains 13 residues. The CDR3 nucleotides read TGTGCCAGCAGCCAAACCCGACGGTACGAGCAGTACTTC. It specifies CASSQTRRYEQYF.

The genes are TRBV9 and TRBJ2-3; 15 bases align to TRBD2. CDR1 and CDR2 (germline): SGDLS, YYNGEE. This CDR3 contains 15 residues. Trimming removed 4 bases from V and 12 bases from J; junction bases left unmatched: 9. The CDR3 nucleotides read TGTGCCAGCAGCTCTCGGACTAGCGGGGGGGCCCGACAGTATTTT. Its translation is CASSSRTSGGARQYF.